Following are 32 T cell receptor beta chains from one sample sequenced in a study of T cell responses to AZD1222 COVID-19 vaccine. This table comes from immunoSEQ multiplex PCR, and its TCRdb copy is limited to in-frame clones, with some not included. The sample yields about 260,000 clones, 85% to 95% seen once. The starting material was peripheral blood, obtained on day 0 of AZD1222 vaccination. Every receptor here comes from an adult in good health.

V usage is TRBV15 and J usage is TRBJ1-2; D unclear. Germline assignment: CDR1 LNHNV and CDR2 YYDKDF (reference sequence). The germline V and J ends were trimmed by 1 base and 5 bases, with 8 bases remaining between them. The CDR3 spans 13 residues. The CDR3 region has the DNA TGTGCCACCAGCAGAGTCGGGGTTTATGGCTACACCTTC. It encodes CATSRVGVYGYTF.

Turning to this clone: One junction end disagrees with the germline gene, perhaps due to a read error. The chain links TRBV13 to TRBJ2-3; a weak D match, TRBD2 (5 bases). The germline CDR1 and CDR2 sequences are PRHDT and FYEKMQ (reference sequence). The CDR3 sequence is 14 residues long. The CDR3 is CANSLRGRTDTQYF. CDR3 in DNA: TGTGCCAACAGCTTGAGAGGGCGCACAGATACGCAGTATTTT.

This chain connects TRBV28 to TRBJ1-4; D is unclear. Germline V CDR1 and CDR2: MDHEN, SYDVKM. The V end was cut by 8 bases, the J end by 0 bases, with 7 bases between. The CDR3 totals 13 residues. CDR3 region: CASGSATNEKLFF. CDR3 nucleotide sequence: TGTGCCAGCGGCAGTGCAACTAATGAAAAACTGTTTTTT.

The J gene is TRBJ2-3, the V gene TRBV10-3, with D uncertain. Trimming took off 2 bases at V and 1 base at J, with 13 bases between the two ends. CDR1 is ENHRY, CDR2 SYGVKD, per germline. The CDR3 has 16 amino acids. The CDR3 coding sequence is TGTGCCATCAGTGAGGGCTACGACGAACGCACAGATACGCAGTATTTT. It encodes CAISEGYDERTDTQYF.

This chain uses TRBV4-1 with TRBJ2-7, with D perhaps given as TRBD1 or TRBD2 (6 bases each). The CDR3 sequence is 15 residues long. Between the trimmed V and J ends, which lost 1 base and 3 bases, there was a span of 13 bases. Looked up from germline, CDR1 is MGHRA and CDR2 is YSYEKL. CDR3 bases: TGCGCCAGCAGCCAAGGGGGGGCGGCACACTACGAGCAGTACTTC. Residues: CASSQGGAAHYEQYF.

The chain joins TRBV5-1 to TRBJ1-1; a possible D gene is TRBD1 (5 bases). The CDR3 extends over 11 amino acids. Per germline, CDR1 SGHRS and CDR2 YFSETQ. V lost 3 bases to trimming and J lost 11 bases, with 11 bases between them. CDR3 nucleotide sequence: TGCGCCAGCAGCTGGGGGGGAGTTGCTTTCTTT. This encodes CASSWGGVAFF.

The chain employs TRBV4-2 and TRBJ1-4, with D unresolved. CDR1 LGHNA and CDR2 YNFKEQ come from the germline V gene. The CDR3 is 14 residues long. Trimming shortened V by 1 base and J by 7 bases, and 10 bases separated the two germline ends. The CDR3 loop reads CASSQGEEGEKLFF. CDR3 bases: TGTGCCAGCAGCCAAGGCGAAGAGGGTGAAAAACTGTTTTTT.

This sequence joins TRBV19 and TRBJ1-6; D gene ambiguous. The CDR3 runs 17 residues. With 5 bases removed from V and 1 base from J, the gap between germline ends came to 15 bases. Germline CDR1 is LNHDA and CDR2 is SQIVND (reference sequence). The chain's CDR3 is CASSPLAGRSYNSPLHF. The CDR3 DNA reads as TGTGCCAGTAGTCCCTTAGCAGGAAGATCCTATAATTCACCCCTCCACTTT.

The chain uses TRBV3-1 (or the pseudogene TRBV3-2) and TRBJ2-1, with D perhaps being TRBD1 or TRBD2 (5 bases each). The CDR3 has 17 residues. CDR1 LGHDT and CDR2 YNNKEL come from the germline V gene (reference sequence). Trimming shortened V by 3 bases and J by 7 bases, and 22 bases separated the two germline ends. CDR3 sequence: CASSHPRWGEGRNEQFF. The CDR3 DNA reads as TGTGCCAGCAGCCATCCAAGGTGGGGCGAGGGTAGGAATGAGCAGTTCTTC.

CDR3: CASSLDGGVTDTQYF. The CDR3 DNA follows: TGTGCCAGCAGCTTAGATGGAGGGGTCACAGATACGCAGTATTTT. The chain couples TRBV7-2 to TRBJ2-3; D might be TRBD2 (6 bases). CDR1 is SGHTA and CDR2 is FQGNSA in the germline V gene. The V end was cut by 1 base, the J end by 2 bases, with 10 bases between. The CDR3 is 15 residues long.

The V and J genes are TRBV2 and TRBJ2-5, with 7 bases fitting TRBD1. V shed 11 bases, J shed 3 bases, and the junction held 9 bases outside the gene matches. The length of the CDR3 is 13 residues. Germline values: CDR1 SNHLY, CDR2 FYNNEI. The CDR3 region is CADRGGREETQYF. DNA of the CDR3: TGTGCCGACCGAGGGGGCAGGGAAGAGACCCAGTACTTC.

V usage is TRBV2 and J usage is TRBJ1-5, with D unresolved. The V end lost 5 bases, the J end lost 3 bases, and 5 bases lay between the germline ends. This CDR3 is built from 12 residues. Germline CDR1 reads SNHLY; CDR2 reads FYNNEI. The CDR3 here is CASSQDNQPQHF. The DNA for the CDR3 is TGTGCCAGCAGTCAAGACAATCAGCCCCAGCATTTT. Full variable domain (missing parts from reference TRBV2 and TRBJ1-5): EPEVTQTPSHQVTQMGQEVILRCVPISNHLYFYWYRQILGQKVEFLVSFYNNEISEKSEIFDDQFSVERPDGSNFTLKIRSTKLEDSAMYFCASSQDNQPQHFGDGTRLSIL.

This clone appeared a single time. J is TRBJ1-5 and V is TRBV28, with D perhaps matching TRBD1 (6 bases). V gave up 6 bases and J gave up 3 bases, with 18 bases separating them. The CDR3 is 16 residues long. CDR1 MDHEN and CDR2 SYDVKM come from the germline V gene. The CDR3 region has the DNA TGTGCCAGCAGCACCCCGAGGGGGGGTACCAATCAGCCCCAGCATTTT. This encodes CASSTPRGGTNQPQHF.

The chain links TRBV28 to TRBJ2-2, with a weak D call TRBD2 (7 bases). Germline V CDR1 and CDR2: MDHEN, SYDVKM. V was trimmed by 0 bases and J by 8 bases, leaving 16 bases between them. There are 16 residues in the CDR3. As DNA, the CDR3 is TGTGCCAGCAGTTTATGGTCGGGAGGACAGCGGGGGGAGCTGTTTTTT. Translating it yields CASSLWSGGQRGELFF.

This chain links TRBV25-1 with TRBJ2-1, with D maybe TRBD2 (5 bases). The CDR3 runs to 17 residues. The V gene lost 1 base and the J gene lost 7 bases, with 20 bases spanning the gap. CDR1 and CDR2 from the germline V gene are MGHDK and SYGVNS. CDR3 nucleotide sequence: TGTGCCAGCAGTGAATCGGGCTGGAGGTCGAAGATGAATGAGCAGTTCTTC. Protein product: CASSESGWRSKMNEQFF.

The chain uses TRBV28 and TRBJ1-6; D remains unclear. This CDR3 is built from 14 residues. Per the germline V gene, CDR1 is MDHEN and CDR2 is SYDVKM. Trimming pared 3 bases from V and 5 bases from J, leaving 8 bases between. The CDR3 loop reads CASSFGGNNSPLHF. CDR3 bases: TGTGCCAGCAGTTTCGGCGGAAATAATTCACCCCTCCACTTT.

J is TRBJ1-1 and V is TRBV24-1; D gene ambiguous. This CDR3 is 14 amino acids long. Trimming stripped 2 bases from V and 7 bases from J, with 13 bases between. Germline loops: CDR1 KGHDR, CDR2 SFDVKD. The CDR3 spells CATSDSPGEVEAFF. The CDR3 DNA sequence: TGTGCCACCAGTGATTCCCCCGGTGAAGTTGAAGCTTTCTTT.

In this sample, this clone turned up once. The V gene is TRBV27, the J gene TRBJ2-7; TRBD1 or TRBD2 may be the D gene (5 bases each). Germline V lookup: CDR1 MNHEY, CDR2 SMNVEV (reference sequence). The CDR3 sequence is 13 residues long. Trimming cost V 6 bases and J 3 bases, with 12 bases left between them. The CDR3 DNA is TGTGCCAGCAGGGGACCCGTGAACTACGAGCAGTACTTC. As protein: CASRGPVNYEQYF.

The V gene is TRBV6-4, the J gene TRBJ2-1, with 10 bases lining up with TRBD2. Germline loops: CDR1 MRHNA, CDR2 SNTAGT. CDR3 length: 14 amino acids. Trimming took 5 bases from V and 8 from J; bases not matched to a gene: 6. The CDR3 bases are TGTGCCAGCAGTAGGACTAGCGGTAGTGATGAGCAGTTCTTC. This sequence encodes CASSRTSGSDEQFF.

A word on this clone: At the DNA level, this CDR3 is encoded by other sequences in the same sample as well. The chain employs TRBV28 and TRBJ2-7; unclear D gene. Trimming cost V 3 bases and J 0 bases, with 6 bases left between them. The CDR3 spans 13 residues. The V gene's germline CDR1 is MDHEN and CDR2 SYDVKM. For the CDR3, the DNA is TGTGCCAGCAGTTTTCGGTCCTCCTACGAGCAGTACTTC. It translates to CASSFRSSYEQYF.

This chain links TRBV6-2 or TRBV6-3 with TRBJ2-2; perhaps TRBD2 as D (5 bases). In germline, CDR1 is MNHEY, CDR2 SVGEGT. This CDR3 is 15 amino acids long. V shed 4 bases and J shed 2 bases, with 11 bases lying between them. The CDR3 spells CASSSGVSNTGELFF. The CDR3 coding sequence is TGTGCCAGCAGTTCCGGGGTCTCAAACACCGGGGAGCTGTTTTTT.

J is TRBJ2-1 and V is TRBV7-6; the match to TRBD2 covers 9 bases. The J segment lost 3 bases and the V segment lost 5 bases, leaving 5 bases of the junction unmatched. CDR1 SGHVS and CDR2 FNYEAQ come from the germline V gene. This CDR3 has 15 amino acids. CDR3: CASSPEREVYNEQFF. CDR3 DNA sequence: TGTGCCAGCAGCCCCGAGCGGGAGGTCTACAATGAGCAGTTCTTC.

This clone was counted a single time. The chain recombines TRBV6-6 with TRBJ2-3, with 10 bases that match TRBD2. Trimming removed 5 bases from V and 2 bases from J; junction bases left unmatched: 10. Germline loops: CDR1 MNHNY, CDR2 SVGAGI (reference sequence). The CDR3 sequence is 17 residues long. The DNA of the CDR3 is TGTGCCAGCAGTCCCCGGTCTAGCGGGGGCCTCACAGATACGCAGTATTTT. It is translated as CASSPRSSGGLTDTQYF.

The rearrangement joins TRBV2 to TRBJ1-4; D is perhaps TRBD1 (5 bases). The V gene lost 8 bases and the J gene lost 7 bases, with 17 bases spanning the gap. The germline gives CDR1 SNHLY, CDR2 FYNNEI. The CDR3 is 14 residues long. The CDR3 sequence is CASGGSEILEKLFF. The CDR3 bases are TGTGCCAGCGGGGGGTCCGAGATTCTTGAAAAACTGTTTTTT.

This clone was detected once. The V and J genes are TRBV2 and TRBJ2-7; the D is unclear. The CDR3 covers 14 residues. V was cut by 2 bases and J by 2 bases, with 10 bases left in between. Germline loops: CDR1 SNHLY, CDR2 FYNNEI. The CDR3 bases are TGTGCCAGCAGTGAATGGGTGCGACCCTACGAGCAGTACTTC. This encodes CASSEWVRPYEQYF.

This clone showed up just once. The chain links TRBV12-3 or TRBV12-4 to TRBJ1-2; D is undetermined. V was pared by 4 bases and J by 5 bases, with 5 bases between. The CDR3 totals 11 residues. CDR3: CASSYRYGYTF. The CDR3 DNA reads TGTGCCAGCAGTTACAGATATGGCTACACCTTC.

The rearrangement uses TRBV4-1 and TRBJ1-3; TRBD1 might be the D (6 bases). Trimming pared 0 bases from V and 1 base from J, leaving 10 bases between. Germline lookup yields CDR1 MGHRA and CDR2 YSYEKL. This CDR3 has 16 residues. Written as DNA, the CDR3 is TGCGCCAGCAGCCAAGATCCCAGGGGTTCTGGAAACACCATATATTTT. This sequence encodes CASSQDPRGSGNTIYF.

The rearrangement links TRBV7-8 to TRBJ1-5; D uncertain. V lost 0 bases and J 7 bases, leaving 7 bases between the germline ends. The CDR3 extends over 13 amino acids. Germline lookup yields CDR1 SGHVS and CDR2 FQNEAQ. CDR3 bases: TGTGCCAGCAGCTTAGCCCAGAGACAGCCCCAGCATTTT. Translating it yields CASSLAQRQPQHF.

Points on this clone: The same CDR3 arises from other DNA sequences in this sample as well. J is TRBJ1-5 and V is TRBV9, with D uncertain. Germline-derived CDR1 and CDR2 are SGDLS and YYNGEE. The ends were cut back, 0 bases at V and 3 bases at J, with 4 bases in the middle. The CDR3 sequence is 13 residues long. The CDR3 spells CASSVASNQPQHF. The CDR3, as DNA: TGTGCCAGCAGCGTAGCTTCCAATCAGCCCCAGCATTTT.

The chain recombines TRBV19 with TRBJ2-7; the match to TRBD1 covers 7 bases. The CDR3 is made up of 14 amino acids. The germline gives CDR1 LNHDA, CDR2 SQIVND (reference sequence). The V gene end was trimmed by 5 bases and the J gene end by 3 bases; junction bases not matched to a gene: 7. In DNA, the CDR3 is TGTGCCAGTAGTCCGGGACAGAACTACTACGAGCAGTACTTC. Translation: CASSPGQNYYEQYF.

V gene TRBV5-1 combines with J gene TRBJ1-1; D call uncertain. The CDR3 is made up of 14 amino acids. Germline CDR1 SGHRS, CDR2 YFSETQ. V gave up 5 bases and J gave up 2 bases, with 13 bases separating them. As DNA, the CDR3 is TGCGCCAGCAGTCCCGGTGACCCAAACACTGAAGCTTTCTTT. This encodes CASSPGDPNTEAFF.

In its sample, this clone was seen once. The chain couples TRBV27 to TRBJ2-7; 15 positions match TRBD2. V lost 8 bases to trimming and J lost 7 bases; unmatched junction nucleotides: 12. Per germline, CDR1 MNHEY and CDR2 SMNVEV (reference sequence). CDR3 length: 16 amino acids. CDR3 nucleotide sequence: TGTGCCAGCCGCATCTCTAGGACTAGCGGGAGGGATGAGCAGTACTTC. Translated, it gives CASRISRTSGRDEQYF.